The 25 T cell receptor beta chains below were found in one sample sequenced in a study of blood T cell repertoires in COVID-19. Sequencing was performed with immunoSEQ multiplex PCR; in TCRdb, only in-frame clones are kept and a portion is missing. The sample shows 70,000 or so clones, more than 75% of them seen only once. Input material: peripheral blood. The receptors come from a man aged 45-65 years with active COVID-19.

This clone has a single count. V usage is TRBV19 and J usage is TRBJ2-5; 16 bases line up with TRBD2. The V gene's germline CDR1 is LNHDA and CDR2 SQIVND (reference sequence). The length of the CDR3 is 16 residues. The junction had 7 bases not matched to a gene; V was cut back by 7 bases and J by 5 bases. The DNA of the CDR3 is TGTGCCAGTAAGGGGACTAGCGGGAGGGCTTGGGAGACCCAGTACTTC. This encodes CASKGTSGRAWETQYF.

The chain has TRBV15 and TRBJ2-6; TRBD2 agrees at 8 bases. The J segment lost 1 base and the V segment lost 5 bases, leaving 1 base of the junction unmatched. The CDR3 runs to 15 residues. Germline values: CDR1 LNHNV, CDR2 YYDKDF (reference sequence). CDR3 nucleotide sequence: TGTGCCACCAGCCGGGGGGGGTCTGGGGCCAACGTCCTGACTTTC. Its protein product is CATSRGGSGANVLTF.

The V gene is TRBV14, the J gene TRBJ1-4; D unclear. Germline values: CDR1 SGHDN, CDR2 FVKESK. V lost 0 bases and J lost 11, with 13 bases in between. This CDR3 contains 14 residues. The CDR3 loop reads CASSQDFAVRKLFF. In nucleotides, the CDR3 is TGTGCCAGCAGCCAAGATTTCGCCGTGAGGAAACTGTTTTTT.

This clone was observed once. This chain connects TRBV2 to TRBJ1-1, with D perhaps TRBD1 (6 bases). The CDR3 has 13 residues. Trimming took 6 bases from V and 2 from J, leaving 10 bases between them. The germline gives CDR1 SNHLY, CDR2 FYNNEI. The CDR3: CASRTQGNTEAFF. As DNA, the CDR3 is TGTGCCAGCAGGACACAGGGAAACACTGAAGCTTTCTTT.

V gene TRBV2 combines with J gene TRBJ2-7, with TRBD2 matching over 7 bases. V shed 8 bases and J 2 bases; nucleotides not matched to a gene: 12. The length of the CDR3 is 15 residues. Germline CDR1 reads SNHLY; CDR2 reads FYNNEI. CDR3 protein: CASSEAGTTAYEQYF. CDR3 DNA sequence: TGTGCCAGCTCCGAGGCGGGGACTACTGCCTACGAGCAGTACTTC.

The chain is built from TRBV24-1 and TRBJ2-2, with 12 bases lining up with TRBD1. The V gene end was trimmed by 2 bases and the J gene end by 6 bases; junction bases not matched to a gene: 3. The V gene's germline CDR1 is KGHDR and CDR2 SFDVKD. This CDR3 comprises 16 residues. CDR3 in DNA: TGTGCCACCAGTGATTCGGGACAGGGGGCGGCCGGGGAGCTGTTTTTT. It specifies CATSDSGQGAAGELFF.

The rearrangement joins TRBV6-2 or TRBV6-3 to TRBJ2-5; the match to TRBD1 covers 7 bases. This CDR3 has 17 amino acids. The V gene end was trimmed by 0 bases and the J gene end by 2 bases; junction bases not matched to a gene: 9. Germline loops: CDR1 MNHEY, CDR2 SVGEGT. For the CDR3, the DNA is TGTGCCAGCAGTTACTCCTACCCCCGGGACAGACAAGAGACCCAGTACTTC. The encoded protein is CASSYSYPRDRQETQYF.

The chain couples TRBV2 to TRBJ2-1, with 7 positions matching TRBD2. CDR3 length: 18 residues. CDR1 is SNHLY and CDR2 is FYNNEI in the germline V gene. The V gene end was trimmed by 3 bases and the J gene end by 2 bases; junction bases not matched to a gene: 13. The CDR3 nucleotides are TGTGCCAGCAGTGAGCGGGGTTCGCGGGGGATCACCTACAATGAGCAGTTCTTC. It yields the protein CASSERGSRGITYNEQFF.

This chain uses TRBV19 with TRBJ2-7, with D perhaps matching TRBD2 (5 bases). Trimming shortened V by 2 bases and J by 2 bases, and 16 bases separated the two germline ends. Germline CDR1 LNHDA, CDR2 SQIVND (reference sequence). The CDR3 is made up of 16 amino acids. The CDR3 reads CASSIMMRETPYEQYF. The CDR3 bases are TGTGCCAGTAGTATAATGATGAGGGAGACCCCCTACGAGCAGTACTTC.

Here the CDR3 DNA reads TGTGCCAGCAGCCGCGGGACTAGAAGGGGCGAGCAGTACTTC. Translation gives CASSRGTRRGEQYF. The chain carries TRBV6-5 and TRBJ2-7; 8 bases are a match to TRBD2. Per germline, CDR1 MNHEY and CDR2 SVGAGI. V lost 6 bases to trimming and J lost 6 bases; unmatched junction nucleotides: 10. The CDR3 length is 14 residues.

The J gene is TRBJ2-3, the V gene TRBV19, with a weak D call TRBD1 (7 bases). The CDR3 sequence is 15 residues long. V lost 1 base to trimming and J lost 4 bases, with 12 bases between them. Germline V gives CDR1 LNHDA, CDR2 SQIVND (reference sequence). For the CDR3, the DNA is TGTGCCAGTAGTATAGGAACAGGGGAGGCAGATACGCAGTATTTT. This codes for CASSIGTGEADTQYF.

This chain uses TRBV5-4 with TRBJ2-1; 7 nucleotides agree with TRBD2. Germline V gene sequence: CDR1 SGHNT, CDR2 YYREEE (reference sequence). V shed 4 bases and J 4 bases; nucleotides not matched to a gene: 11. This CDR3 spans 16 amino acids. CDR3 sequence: CASSPDIDGRYNEQFF. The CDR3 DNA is TGTGCCAGCAGCCCAGACATAGACGGGAGGTACAATGAGCAGTTCTTC. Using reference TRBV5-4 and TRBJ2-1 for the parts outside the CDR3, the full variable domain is ETGVTQSPTHLIKTRGQQVTLRCSSQSGHNTVSWYQQALGQGPQFIFQYYREEENGRGNFPPRFSGLQFPNYSSELNVNALELDDSALYLCASSPDIDGRYNEQFFGPGTRLTVL.

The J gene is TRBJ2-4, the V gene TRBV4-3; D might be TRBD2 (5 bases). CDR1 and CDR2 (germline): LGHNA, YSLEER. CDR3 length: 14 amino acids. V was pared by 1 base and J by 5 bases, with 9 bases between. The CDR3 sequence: CASSQGRGENIQYF. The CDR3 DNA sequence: TGCGCCAGCAGCCAAGGCCGGGGAGAAAACATTCAGTACTTC.

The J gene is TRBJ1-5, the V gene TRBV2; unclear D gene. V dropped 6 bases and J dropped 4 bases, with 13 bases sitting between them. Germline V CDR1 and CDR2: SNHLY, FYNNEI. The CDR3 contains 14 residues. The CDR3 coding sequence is TGTGCCAGCAGCAGGCGGCGGGAAAATCAGCCCCAGCATTTT. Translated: CASSRRRENQPQHF.

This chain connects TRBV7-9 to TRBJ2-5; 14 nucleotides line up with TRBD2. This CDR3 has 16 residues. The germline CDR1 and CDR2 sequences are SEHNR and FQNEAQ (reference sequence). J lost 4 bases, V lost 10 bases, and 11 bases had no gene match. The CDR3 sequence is CAISRGTSGRVETQYF. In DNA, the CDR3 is TGTGCCATCTCTAGAGGGACTAGCGGGAGAGTAGAGACCCAGTACTTC.

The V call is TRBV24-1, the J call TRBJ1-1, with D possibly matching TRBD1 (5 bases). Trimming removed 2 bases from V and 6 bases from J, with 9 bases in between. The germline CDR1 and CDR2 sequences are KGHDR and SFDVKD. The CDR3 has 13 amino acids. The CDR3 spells CATSDSGYAEAFF. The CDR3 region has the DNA TGTGCCACCAGTGATTCAGGGTATGCTGAAGCTTTCTTT.

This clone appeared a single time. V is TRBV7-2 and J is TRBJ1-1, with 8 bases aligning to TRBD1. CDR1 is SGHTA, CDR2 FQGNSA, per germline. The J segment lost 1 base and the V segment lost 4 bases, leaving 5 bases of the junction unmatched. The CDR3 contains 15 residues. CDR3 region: CASSSQGARNTEAFF. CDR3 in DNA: TGTGCCAGCAGCTCCCAGGGGGCGCGGAACACTGAAGCTTTCTTT.

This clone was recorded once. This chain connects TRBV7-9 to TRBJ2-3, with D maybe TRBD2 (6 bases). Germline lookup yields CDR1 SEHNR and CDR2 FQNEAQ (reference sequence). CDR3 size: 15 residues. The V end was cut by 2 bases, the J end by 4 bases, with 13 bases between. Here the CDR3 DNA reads TGTGCCAGCAGCTTATCGTTCGGGAGAGCAGATACGCAGTATTTT. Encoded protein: CASSLSFGRADTQYF. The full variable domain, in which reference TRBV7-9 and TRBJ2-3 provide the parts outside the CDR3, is DTGVSQNPRHKITKRGQNVTFRCDPISEHNRLYWYRQTLGQGPEFLTYFQNEAQLEKSRLLSDRFSAERPKGSFSTLEIQRTEQGDSAMYLCASSLSFGRADTQYFGPGTRLTVL.

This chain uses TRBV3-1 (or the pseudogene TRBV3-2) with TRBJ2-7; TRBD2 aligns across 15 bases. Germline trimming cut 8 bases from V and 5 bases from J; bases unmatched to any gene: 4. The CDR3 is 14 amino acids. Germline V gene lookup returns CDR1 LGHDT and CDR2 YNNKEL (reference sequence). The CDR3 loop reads CASRGTSGRHEQYF. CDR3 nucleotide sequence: TGTGCCAGCCGGGGGACTAGCGGGAGGCACGAGCAGTACTTC.

This chain's CDR3 is CASSPGAGQIQYEQYF. CDR3 DNA: TGTGCCAGCAGCCCTGGGGCGGGACAGATCCAGTACGAGCAGTACTTC. The chain is built from TRBV7-9 and TRBJ2-7, with TRBD1 as a possible D gene (7 bases). CDR1 and CDR2 (germline): SEHNR, FQNEAQ (reference sequence). CDR3 size: 16 residues. V shed 5 bases and J shed 4 bases, with 21 bases lying between them.

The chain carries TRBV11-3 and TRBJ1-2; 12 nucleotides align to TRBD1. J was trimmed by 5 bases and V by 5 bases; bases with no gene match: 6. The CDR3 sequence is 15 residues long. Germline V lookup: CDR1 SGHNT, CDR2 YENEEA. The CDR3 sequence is CASSVGTGGGYGYTF. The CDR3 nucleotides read TGTGCCAGCAGCGTCGGGACAGGGGGCGGTTATGGCTACACCTTC.

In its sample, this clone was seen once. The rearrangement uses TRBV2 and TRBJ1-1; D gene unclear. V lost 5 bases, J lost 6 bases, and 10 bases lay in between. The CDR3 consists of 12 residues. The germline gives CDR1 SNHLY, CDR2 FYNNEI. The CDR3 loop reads CASSTDIPEAFF. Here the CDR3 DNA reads TGTGCCAGCAGTACCGACATTCCTGAAGCTTTCTTT.

The CDR3: CASSAEGTGLNIQYF. The CDR3, as DNA: TGTGCCAGCAGCGCGGAGGGGACAGGGTTAAACATTCAGTACTTC. V is TRBV5-4 and J is TRBJ2-4; 9 nucleotides agree with TRBD1. Germline V CDR1 and CDR2: SGHNT, YYREEE (reference sequence). CDR3 length: 15 residues. With V trimmed by 4 bases and J by 6 bases, 8 bases remained unmatched.

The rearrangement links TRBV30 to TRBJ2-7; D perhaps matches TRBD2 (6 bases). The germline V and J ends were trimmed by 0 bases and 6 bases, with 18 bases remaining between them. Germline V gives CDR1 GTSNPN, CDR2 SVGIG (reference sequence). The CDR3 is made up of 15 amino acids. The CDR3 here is CAWSVHGGETSEQYF. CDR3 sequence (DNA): TGTGCCTGGAGTGTACACGGCGGGGAGACCTCCGAGCAGTACTTC.

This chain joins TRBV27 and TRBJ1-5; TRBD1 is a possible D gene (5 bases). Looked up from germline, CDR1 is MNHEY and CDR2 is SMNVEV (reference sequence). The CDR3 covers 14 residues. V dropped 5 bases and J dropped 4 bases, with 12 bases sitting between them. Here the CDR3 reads CASSPMGGNQPQHF. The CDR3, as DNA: TGTGCCAGCAGTCCTATGGGGGGAAATCAGCCCCAGCATTTT.